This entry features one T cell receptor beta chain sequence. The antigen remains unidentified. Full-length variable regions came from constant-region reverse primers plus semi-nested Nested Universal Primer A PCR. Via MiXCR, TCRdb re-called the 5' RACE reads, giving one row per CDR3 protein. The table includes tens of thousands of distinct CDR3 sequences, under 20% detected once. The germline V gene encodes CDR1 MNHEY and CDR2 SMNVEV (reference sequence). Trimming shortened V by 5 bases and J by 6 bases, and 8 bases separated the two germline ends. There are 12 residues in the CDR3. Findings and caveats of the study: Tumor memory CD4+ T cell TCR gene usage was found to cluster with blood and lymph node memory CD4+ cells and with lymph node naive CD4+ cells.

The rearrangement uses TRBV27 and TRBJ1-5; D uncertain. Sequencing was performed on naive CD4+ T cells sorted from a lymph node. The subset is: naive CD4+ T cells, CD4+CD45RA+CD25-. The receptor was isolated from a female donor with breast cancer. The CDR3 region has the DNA TGTGCCAGCAGTCAAGATAGTCAGCCCCAGCATTTT. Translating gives CASSQDSQPQHF.